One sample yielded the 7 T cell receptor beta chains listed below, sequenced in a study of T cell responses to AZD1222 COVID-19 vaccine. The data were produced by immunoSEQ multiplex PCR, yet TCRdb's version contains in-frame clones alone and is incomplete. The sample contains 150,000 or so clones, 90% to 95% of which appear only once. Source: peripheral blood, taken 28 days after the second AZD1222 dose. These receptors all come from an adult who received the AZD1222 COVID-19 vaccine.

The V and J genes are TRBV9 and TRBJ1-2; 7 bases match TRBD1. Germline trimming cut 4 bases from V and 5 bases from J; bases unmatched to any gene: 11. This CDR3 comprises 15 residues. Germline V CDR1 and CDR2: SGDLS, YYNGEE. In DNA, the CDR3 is TGTGCCAGCAGCCTACAAGGGACAGCGAAGTATGGCTACACCTTC. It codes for CASSLQGTAKYGYTF.

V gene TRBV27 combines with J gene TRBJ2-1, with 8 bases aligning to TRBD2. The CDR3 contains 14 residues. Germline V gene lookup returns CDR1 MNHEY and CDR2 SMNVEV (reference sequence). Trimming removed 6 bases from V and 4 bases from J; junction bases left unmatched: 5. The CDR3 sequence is CASRGGTSYNEQFF. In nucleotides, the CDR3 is TGTGCCAGCAGGGGGGGGACTAGTTACAATGAGCAGTTCTTC.

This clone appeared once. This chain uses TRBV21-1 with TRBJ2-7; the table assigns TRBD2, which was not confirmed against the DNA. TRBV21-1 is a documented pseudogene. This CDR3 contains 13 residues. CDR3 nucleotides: TGTGCCAGGTCCCAAACCGGGGCCTACGAGCAGTACTTC. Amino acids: CARSQTGAYEQYF.

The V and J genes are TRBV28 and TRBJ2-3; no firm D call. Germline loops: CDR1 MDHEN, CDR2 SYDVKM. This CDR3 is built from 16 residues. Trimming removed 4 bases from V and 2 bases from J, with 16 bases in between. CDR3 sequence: CASSSIGFQNTDTQYF. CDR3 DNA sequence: TGTGCCAGCAGTTCGATCGGGTTCCAGAACACAGATACGCAGTATTTT.

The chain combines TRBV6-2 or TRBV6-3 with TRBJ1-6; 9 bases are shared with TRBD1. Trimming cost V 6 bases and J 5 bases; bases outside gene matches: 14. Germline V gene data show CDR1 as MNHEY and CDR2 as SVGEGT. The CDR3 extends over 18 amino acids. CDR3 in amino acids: CASSYERHRDRDNSPLHF. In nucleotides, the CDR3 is TGTGCCAGCAGCTATGAGCGTCACCGGGACAGGGATAATTCACCCCTCCACTTT.

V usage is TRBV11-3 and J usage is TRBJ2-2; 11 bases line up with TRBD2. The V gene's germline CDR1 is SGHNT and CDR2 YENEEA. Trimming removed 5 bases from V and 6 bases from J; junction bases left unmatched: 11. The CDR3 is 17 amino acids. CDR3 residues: CASSPTRTSGFSGELFF. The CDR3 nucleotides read TGTGCCAGCAGCCCGACCCGGACTAGCGGGTTCTCCGGGGAGCTGTTTTTT.

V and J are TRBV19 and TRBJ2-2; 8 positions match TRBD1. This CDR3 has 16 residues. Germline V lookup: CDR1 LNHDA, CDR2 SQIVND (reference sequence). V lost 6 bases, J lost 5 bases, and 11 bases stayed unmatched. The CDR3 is CASRTKGTGMTGELFF. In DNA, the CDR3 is TGTGCCAGTAGAACAAAAGGGACAGGAATGACCGGGGAGCTGTTTTTT. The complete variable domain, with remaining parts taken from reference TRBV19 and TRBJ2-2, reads DGGITQSPKYLFRKEGQNVTLSCEQNLNHDAMYWYRQDPGQGLRLIYYSQIVNDFQKGDIAEGYSVSREKKESFPLTVTSAQKNPTAFYLCASRTKGTGMTGELFFGEGSRLTVL.